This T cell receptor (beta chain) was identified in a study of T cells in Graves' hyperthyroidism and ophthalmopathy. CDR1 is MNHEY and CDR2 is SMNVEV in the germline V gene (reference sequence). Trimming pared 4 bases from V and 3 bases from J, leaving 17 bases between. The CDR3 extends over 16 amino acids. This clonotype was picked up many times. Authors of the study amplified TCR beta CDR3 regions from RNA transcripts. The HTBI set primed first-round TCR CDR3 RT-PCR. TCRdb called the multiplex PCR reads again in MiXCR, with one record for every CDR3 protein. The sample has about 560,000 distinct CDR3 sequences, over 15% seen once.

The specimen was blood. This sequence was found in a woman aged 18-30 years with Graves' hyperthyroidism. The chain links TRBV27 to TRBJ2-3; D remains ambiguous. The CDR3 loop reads CASSSILGRITDTQYF. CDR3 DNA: TGTGCCAGCAGTTCGATTTTGGGCAGGATTACAGATACGCAGTATTTT.